The 12 T cell receptor beta chains below were found in one sample sequenced in a study of blood T cell repertoires in COVID-19. Profiled with immunoSEQ multiplex PCR; TCRdb holds only in-frame clones, not every one. The sample lists hundreds of thousands of clones; roughly 86% were seen once. Sequenced material: peripheral blood. These receptors came from a woman of 80 years or more with COVID-19, enrolled during active disease.

This chain uses TRBV7-2 with TRBJ1-5; no definite D call. V lost 3 bases, J lost 0 bases, and 9 bases lay in between. CDR3 size: 15 residues. Germline values: CDR1 SGHTA, CDR2 FQGNSA. CDR3 DNA: TGTGCCAGCAGCTTGAAACTCGGTAGCAATCAGCCCCAGCATTTT. Translation: CASSLKLGSNQPQHF.

The chain employs TRBV28 and TRBJ1-3; 8 bases are a match to TRBD1. In germline, CDR1 is MDHEN, CDR2 SYDVKM. Trimming at V came to 10 bases and at J to 9 bases, leaving 20 bases not matched to a gene. This CDR3 contains 16 residues. The CDR3 DNA follows: TGTGCCACCGTACCAGGGGGCCGGGGGTCTGGGGGCACCATATATTTT. Its translation is CATVPGGRGSGGTIYF.

The chain has TRBV2 and TRBJ1-1; 9 bases match TRBD1. J was trimmed by 1 base and V by 6 bases; bases with no gene match: 3. The CDR3 contains 14 residues. Germline loops: CDR1 SNHLY, CDR2 FYNNEI. The chain's CDR3 is CASRGTGPNTEAFF. The CDR3 DNA reads as TGTGCCAGCAGGGGGACAGGGCCGAACACTGAAGCTTTCTTT.

This clone was detected only a few times. The rearrangement links TRBV18 to TRBJ2-7; the D gene is possibly TRBD2 (6 bases). V lost 2 bases and J lost 7, with 15 bases in between. Germline CDR1 is KGHSH and CDR2 is LQKENI. The CDR3 is made up of 14 amino acids. As DNA, the CDR3 is TGTGCCAGCTCACCAGCCAGGGACTTTGGGGAGCAGTACGTC. Amino acid sequence: CASSPARDFGEQYV.

This clone has a single count. The rearrangement uses TRBV20-1 and TRBJ1-2, with a weak D call TRBD1 (5 bases). Germline V gene sequence: CDR1 DFQATT, CDR2 SNEGSKA (reference sequence). This CDR3 is 13 amino acids long. Trimming removed 3 bases at V and 5 bases at J, with 13 bases between. CDR3 in DNA: TGCAGTGCTAGTCCGGGGGTTGGGTATGGCTACACCTTC. Translating gives CSASPGVGYGYTF.

The chain combines TRBV1 with TRBJ1-4; the DNA was not used to check the table's D call, TRBD1. TRBV1 is a known pseudogene. This CDR3 has 17 residues. The chain's CDR3 is CTSSQETGGTGREKLFF. Written as DNA, the CDR3 is TGCACCAGCAGCCAAGAGACCGGTGGGACAGGGCGCGAAAAACTGTTTTTT.

V gene TRBV6-5 combines with J gene TRBJ1-2; 7 nucleotides line up with TRBD1. The CDR3 loop spans 14 amino acids. The V gene end was trimmed by 6 bases and the J gene end by 0 bases; junction bases not matched to a gene: 4. CDR1 is MNHEY and CDR2 is SVGAGI in the germline V gene. The CDR3 region is CASSLGQANYGYTF. The CDR3 DNA is TGTGCCAGCAGCCTCGGACAGGCTAACTATGGCTACACCTTC.

V is TRBV7-8 and J is TRBJ1-5; TRBD1 matches at 10 bases. V was clipped by 5 bases and J by 4 bases; unmatched bases: 14. There are 18 residues in the CDR3. Germline V gives CDR1 SGHVS, CDR2 FQNEAQ. The CDR3 reads CASSRRATGGESNQPQHF. For the CDR3, the DNA is TGTGCCAGCAGCCGCCGCGCGACAGGGGGCGAATCAAATCAGCCCCAGCATTTT.

This chain links TRBV5-1 with TRBJ1-2; the D gene is possibly TRBD1 (5 bases). CDR1 and CDR2 from the germline V gene are SGHRS and YFSETQ. The CDR3 is made up of 15 amino acids. The V end was cut by 4 bases, the J end by 0 bases, with 13 bases between. The CDR3 bases are TGCGCCAGCAGCGAACAGGCTTCCGCTAACTATGGCTACACCTTC. Its translation: CASSEQASANYGYTF.

The V and J genes are TRBV28 and TRBJ2-1, with 11 bases matching TRBD2. J lost 4 bases, V lost 6 bases, and 5 bases had no gene match. Germline CDR1 is MDHEN and CDR2 is SYDVKM. This CDR3 is built from 15 residues. This CDR3 reads CASSRTSGGYNEQFF. DNA of the CDR3: TGTGCCAGCAGCCGAACTAGCGGGGGATACAATGAGCAGTTCTTC.

The chain links TRBV6-4 to TRBJ1-6; tentatively, D is TRBD1 (6 bases). Trimming left V 5 bases short and J 10 bases short, with 18 bases between. There are 15 residues in the CDR3. CDR1 MRHNA and CDR2 SNTAGT come from the germline V gene. For the CDR3, the DNA is TGTGCCAGCAGTCTCGATGGGGGCCTCAGCTCACCCCTCCACTTT. Translated, it gives CASSLDGGLSSPLHF.

The V call is TRBV5-1, the J call TRBJ1-2, with TRBD1 matching over 8 bases. V lost 0 bases, J lost 7 bases, and 14 bases stayed unmatched. The CDR3 length is 17 residues. Germline assignment: CDR1 SGHRS and CDR2 YFSETQ. The CDR3 reads CASSLGEDRDLWGGYTF. As DNA, the CDR3 is TGCGCCAGCAGCTTGGGAGAGGACAGGGATCTCTGGGGTGGCTACACCTTC.